The 31 T cell receptor beta chains presented below share a single source sample, sequenced in a study of blood T cell repertoires in COVID-19. TCRdb's table, derived via immunoSEQ multiplex PCR, lists solely in-frame clones and lacks some. The sample comprises 200,000 to 300,000 clones, more than 75% of which are singletons, and roughly 2.5% rests with the top ten. Sequencing input: peripheral blood. Receptor source: a woman in her 50s with acute or convalescent COVID-19.

This chain connects TRBV5-4 to TRBJ2-2; no clear D. V lost 1 base, J lost 6 bases, and 7 bases lay in between. Per germline, CDR1 SGHNT and CDR2 YYREEE (reference sequence). The CDR3 sequence is 13 residues long. CDR3 loop: CASSLPQSGELFF. Written as DNA, the CDR3 is TGTGCCAGCAGCTTGCCCCAGTCCGGGGAGCTGTTTTTT.

The V call is TRBV5-1, the J call TRBJ1-1, with a tentative D call TRBD1 (6 bases). Germline CDR1 is SGHRS and CDR2 is YFSETQ. With 3 bases removed from V and 4 bases from J, the gap between germline ends came to 16 bases. The CDR3 extends over 15 amino acids. This CDR3 is CASSWGHPLSTEAFF. The CDR3 DNA is TGCGCCAGCAGCTGGGGACATCCCCTGAGCACTGAAGCTTTCTTT.

V and J are TRBV28 and TRBJ1-5, with no clear D. V was clipped by 7 bases and J by 10 bases, with 20 bases between them. The length of the CDR3 is 14 residues. CDR1 and CDR2 from the germline V gene are MDHEN and SYDVKM. CDR3 sequence: CASIEEARISPQHF. The DNA of the CDR3 is TGTGCCAGCATCGAGGAGGCCCGTATCAGCCCCCAGCATTTT. Supplemented by reference TRBV28 and TRBJ1-5, the full variable domain reads DVKVTQSSRYLVKRTGEKVFLECVQDMDHENMFWYRQDPGLGLRLIYFSYDVKMKEKGDIPEGYSVSREKKERFSLILESASTNQTSMYLCASIEEARISPQHFGDGTRLSIL.

The CDR3 spells CASSLSLQGVYGYTF. The CDR3 DNA follows: TGTGCCAGCAGTTTATCTCTACAGGGGGTGTATGGCTACACCTTC. This rearrangement joins TRBV27 to TRBJ1-2; 8 positions agree with TRBD1. J was trimmed by 5 bases and V by 0 bases; bases with no gene match: 5. CDR1 and CDR2 (germline): MNHEY, SMNVEV (reference sequence). The CDR3 is 15 residues long.

The V and J genes are TRBV27 and TRBJ1-2, with D possibly TRBD1 on 6 matching bases. Between the trimmed V and J ends, which lost 3 bases and 2 bases, there was a span of 10 bases. CDR1 and CDR2 from the germline V gene are MNHEY and SMNVEV (reference sequence). This CDR3 comprises 14 residues. CDR3 in DNA: TGTGCCAGCAGTTTGGGTCAGGGGAACTATGGCTACACCTTC. It encodes CASSLGQGNYGYTF.

CDR3 in amino acids: CASSYALGLSARSYNEQFF. The CDR3 DNA reads as TGTGCCAGCAGTTACGCACTAGGCCTGTCGGCTCGGTCCTACAATGAGCAGTTCTTC. This chain joins TRBV6-2 or TRBV6-3 and TRBJ2-1; TRBD2 might be the D (5 bases). The CDR3 has 19 residues. Trimming removed 2 bases at V and 1 base at J, with 21 bases between. Germline V lookup: CDR1 MNHEY, CDR2 SVGEGT.

The J gene is TRBJ2-5, the V gene TRBV18; D might be TRBD2 (6 bases). Germline loops: CDR1 KGHSH, CDR2 LQKENI. This CDR3 region has 14 residues. V was cut by 6 bases and J by 4 bases, with 15 bases left in between. This CDR3 is CASSPGGMRETQYF. In DNA, the CDR3 is TGTGCCAGCTCTCCCGGGGGAATGAGAGAGACCCAGTACTTC.

The chain couples TRBV7-8 to TRBJ2-7, with D perhaps matching TRBD2 (5 bases). The CDR3 sequence is 11 residues long. V was clipped by 3 bases and J by 6 bases, with 6 bases between them. Germline V gene sequence: CDR1 SGHVS, CDR2 FQNEAQ. The CDR3 spells CASSFRGEQYF. In DNA, the CDR3 is TGTGCCAGCAGCTTCCGGGGCGAGCAGTACTTC.

This chain links TRBV7-8 with TRBJ2-1, with D perhaps matching TRBD2 (6 bases). The CDR3 loop spans 15 amino acids. The V end was cut by 5 bases, the J end by 0 bases, with 11 bases between. Germline V CDR1 and CDR2: SGHVS, FQNEAQ. CDR3 loop: CASSRVADSYNEQFF. CDR3 DNA sequence: TGTGCCAGCAGCCGAGTAGCGGACTCCTACAATGAGCAGTTCTTC. Full variable domain (missing parts from reference TRBV7-8 and TRBJ2-1): GAGVSQSPRYKVAKRGQDVALRCDPISGHVSLFWYQQALGQGPEFLTYFQNEAQLDKSGLPSDRFFAERPEGSVSTLKIQRTQQEDSAVYLCASSRVADSYNEQFFGPGTRLTVL.

The chain employs TRBV11-2 and TRBJ2-3; 12 positions agree with TRBD2. Germline V gene data show CDR1 as SGHAT and CDR2 as FQNNGV. This CDR3 region has 18 residues. The V segment lost 6 bases and the J segment 0 bases; nucleotides outside the gene matches: 10. In DNA form, the CDR3 reads TGTGCCAGCAGGGGACTAGCGGGTATACAAACTAGCACAGATACGCAGTATTTT. It specifies CASRGLAGIQTSTDTQYF. Full variable domain (outside the CDR3, taken from reference TRBV11-2 and TRBJ2-3): EAGVAQSPRYKIIEKRQSVAFWCNPISGHATLYWYQQILGQGPKLLIQFQNNGVVDDSQLPKDRFSAERLKGVDSTLKIQPAKLEDSAVYLCASRGLAGIQTSTDTQYFGPGTRLTVL.

This clone was picked up a small number of times. V and J are TRBV5-6 and TRBJ1-6, with 8 bases that match TRBD1. Germline CDR1 and CDR2: SGHDT and YYEEEE. The CDR3 is 14 residues long. J was trimmed by 8 bases and V by 7 bases; bases with no gene match: 8. Written as DNA, the CDR3 is TGTGCCAGCCGTTGGACAGGGTCTGATTCACCCCTCCACTTT. Residues: CASRWTGSDSPLHF.

The gene calls are TRBV19 and TRBJ1-2; unclear D gene. With 3 bases removed from V and 5 bases from J, the gap between germline ends came to 13 bases. CDR3 length: 14 residues. Per germline, CDR1 LNHDA and CDR2 SQIVND (reference sequence). This chain's CDR3 is CASSIGRTIYGYTF. Written as DNA, the CDR3 is TGTGCCAGTAGTATTGGACGGACTATTTATGGCTACACCTTC.

The chain uses TRBV5-1 and TRBJ2-5; 9 bases are a match to TRBD2. CDR1 is SGHRS, CDR2 YFSETQ, per germline. The ends lost 0 bases at V and 2 bases at J; junction bases unmatched: 2. The CDR3 length is 15 residues. The CDR3 loop reads CASSLGTSEQETQYF. The CDR3 DNA sequence: TGCGCCAGCAGCTTGGGGACTAGCGAGCAAGAGACCCAGTACTTC. Full variable domain (outside the CDR3, taken from reference TRBV5-1 and TRBJ2-5): KAGVTQTPRYLIKTRGQQVTLSCSPISGHRSVSWYQQTPGQGLQFLFEYFSETQRNKGNFPGRFSGRQFSNSRSEMNVSTLELGDSALYLCASSLGTSEQETQYFGPGTRLLVL.

The CDR3 sequence: CASSQVQQGATNEKLFF. The CDR3 DNA reads TGCGCCAGCAGCCAAGTCCAGCAGGGGGCAACTAATGAAAAACTGTTTTTT. V is TRBV4-1 and J is TRBJ1-4, with 7 bases matching TRBD1. This CDR3 has 17 amino acids. The ends lost 1 base at V and 0 bases at J; junction bases unmatched: 5. Germline CDR1 MGHRA, CDR2 YSYEKL.

DNA for the CDR3: TGTGCCAGTAGTATCCCGGGACAGGGAAAAGAGACCCAGTACTTC. This encodes CASSIPGQGKETQYF. The rearrangement joins TRBV19 to TRBJ2-5; 9 positions match TRBD1. This CDR3 comprises 15 residues. Germline-derived CDR1 and CDR2 are LNHDA and SQIVND (reference sequence). V trimming: 3 bases; J trimming: 3 bases; junction bases outside the gene matches: 5.

This chain links TRBV2 with TRBJ2-3; possibly TRBD2 for D (5 bases). V gave up 6 bases and J gave up 3 bases, with 13 bases separating them. The CDR3 has 14 amino acids. In germline, CDR1 is SNHLY, CDR2 FYNNEI. The CDR3 bases are TGTGCCAGCAGCCCTGGACTTTGGACAGATACGCAGTATTTT. It yields the protein CASSPGLWTDTQYF.

This chain uses TRBV5-1 with TRBJ1-5; 8 bases align to TRBD1. CDR1 is SGHRS and CDR2 is YFSETQ in the germline V gene. After removal of 4 bases from V and 7 bases from J, the junction contained 10 bases not matched to a gene. The CDR3 is 15 residues long. The CDR3 DNA follows: TGCGCCAGCAGCCCGGGGACAGGTTGGCGGCAGCCCCAGCATTTT. Protein: CASSPGTGWRQPQHF.

J is TRBJ2-1 and V is TRBV2, with 9 bases lining up with TRBD2. CDR3 length: 13 residues. Germline V lookup: CDR1 SNHLY, CDR2 FYNNEI. The CDR3 is CVTQLAGYNEQFF. The CDR3 DNA reads TGTGTTACCCAACTAGCGGGTTACAATGAGCAGTTCTTC. The complete variable domain, with remaining parts taken from reference TRBV2 and TRBJ2-1, reads EPEVTQTPSHQVTQMGQEVILRCVPISNHLYFYWYRQILGQKVEFLVSFYNNEISEKSEIFDDQFSVERPDGSNFTLKIRSTKLEDSAMYFCVTQLAGYNEQFFGPGTRLTVL.

Points on this clone: Other DNA sequences in the sample encode the same CDR3. The rearrangement uses TRBV9 and TRBJ1-3; D is uncertain. The CDR3 is made up of 15 amino acids. Deletions cut 2 bases from V and 1 base from J, with 10 bases between. Germline V gene lookup returns CDR1 SGDLS and CDR2 YYNGEE. DNA of the CDR3: TGTGCCAGCAGCGTGGGTGGAGGGTCTGGAAACACCATATATTTT. Translating gives CASSVGGGSGNTIYF.

This chain connects TRBV5-5 to TRBJ1-6, with 11 bases aligning to TRBD1. Per germline, CDR1 SGHKS and CDR2 YYEKEE (reference sequence). Trimming removed 4 bases from V and 8 bases from J; junction bases left unmatched: 8. The CDR3 extends over 16 amino acids. The CDR3 loop reads CASSRLPGQGDSPLHF. In DNA form, the CDR3 reads TGTGCCAGCAGCCGTCTCCCGGGACAGGGGGATTCACCCCTCCACTTT.

This chain uses TRBV28 with TRBJ2-1; D is unclear. Trimming removed 5 bases from V and 4 bases from J, with 15 bases in between. Germline values: CDR1 MDHEN, CDR2 SYDVKM. This CDR3 contains 15 residues. The CDR3 loop is CASSPAGGTYNEQFF. CDR3 DNA sequence: TGTGCCAGCAGTCCTGCCGGCGGAACTTACAATGAGCAGTTCTTC. Drawing the rest from reference TRBV28 and TRBJ2-1, the complete variable domain is DVKVTQSSRYLVKRTGEKVFLECVQDMDHENMFWYRQDPGLGLRLIYFSYDVKMKEKGDIPEGYSVSREKKERFSLILESASTNQTSMYLCASSPAGGTYNEQFFGPGTRLTVL.

With regard to this clone: In the same sample, other DNA sequences code for this CDR3. This chain uses TRBV19 with TRBJ1-1; D gene ambiguous. The CDR3 is made up of 13 amino acids. Germline loops: CDR1 LNHDA, CDR2 SQIVND (reference sequence). V was pared by 3 bases and J by 0 bases, with 5 bases between. This CDR3 reads CASSISVNTEAFF. CDR3 DNA sequence: TGTGCCAGTAGTATCTCAGTGAACACTGAAGCTTTCTTT.

The chain carries TRBV18 and TRBJ1-1; D not resolved. Germline V gene data show CDR1 as KGHSH and CDR2 as LQKENI. V lost 0 bases and J 5 bases, leaving 13 bases between the germline ends. The CDR3 contains 15 residues. The CDR3 DNA sequence: TGTGCCAGCTCACCACCGAACCCGATAGTAACTGAAGCTTTCTTT. Protein product: CASSPPNPIVTEAFF.

The V and J genes are TRBV28 and TRBJ2-5; D is possibly TRBD2 (6 bases). CDR1 MDHEN and CDR2 SYDVKM come from the germline V gene. The CDR3 has 14 amino acids. Trimming stripped 3 bases from V and 4 bases from J, with 12 bases between. The CDR3 region is CASSLWGDVETQYF. As DNA, the CDR3 is TGTGCCAGCAGTTTGTGGGGGGACGTAGAGACCCAGTACTTC.

This chain connects TRBV9 to TRBJ2-7; weak D call: TRBD1 (6 bases). Germline V lookup: CDR1 SGDLS, CDR2 YYNGEE. Trimming left V 3 bases short and J 6 bases short, with 13 bases between. The CDR3 sequence is 13 residues long. CDR3 nucleotides: TGTGCCAGCAGCGAAGGGACATTGGGCGAGCAGTACTTC. It is translated as CASSEGTLGEQYF.

This chain uses TRBV30 with TRBJ2-5; 7 bases align to TRBD1. There are 12 residues in the CDR3. Germline lookup yields CDR1 GTSNPN and CDR2 SVGIG (reference sequence). The ends lost 1 base at V and 4 bases at J; junction bases unmatched: 0. CDR3 amino acids: CAWSGQGETQYF. In nucleotides, the CDR3 is TGTGCCTGGAGTGGACAGGGAGAGACCCAGTACTTC.

This chain joins TRBV10-3 and TRBJ2-6; D is perhaps TRBD1 (6 bases). The CDR3 sequence is 14 residues long. Per germline, CDR1 ENHRY and CDR2 SYGVKD. V lost 11 bases to trimming and J lost 0 bases, with 11 bases between them. In DNA form, the CDR3 reads TGTGCCGTCTCAGGGGTCTCTGGGGCCAACGTCCTGACTTTC. Protein sequence: CAVSGVSGANVLTF.

The chain recombines TRBV6-2 or TRBV6-3 with TRBJ1-2; TRBD1 is a possible D gene (6 bases). The CDR3 sequence is 14 residues long. V was shortened by 3 bases and J by 1 base, with 9 bases between the two germline ends. Germline loops: CDR1 MNHEY, CDR2 SVGEGT. In nucleotides, the CDR3 is TGTGCCAGCAGTTATTCCAGGGGTAACTATGGCTACACCTTC. This gives the protein CASSYSRGNYGYTF.

The chain employs TRBV18 and TRBJ2-6; D is unclear. From germline, CDR1 is KGHSH and CDR2 LQKENI. Trimming stripped 0 bases from V and 0 bases from J, with 6 bases between. The CDR3 runs to 16 residues. Here the CDR3 reads CASSPPRSSGANVLTF. The CDR3 DNA follows: TGTGCCAGCTCACCACCCAGGTCCTCTGGGGCCAACGTCCTGACTTTC.

This clone came up a few times. The chain has TRBV29-1 and TRBJ2-3, with D possibly TRBD1 on 5 matching bases. There are 13 residues in the CDR3. Trimming removed 5 bases at V and 4 bases at J, with 13 bases between. CDR1 and CDR2 (germline): SQVTM, ANQGSEA. DNA of the CDR3: TGCAGCGTTCAGGAAGGGGCGGCAGATACGCAGTATTTT. It encodes CSVQEGAADTQYF.

This chain joins TRBV10-3 and TRBJ1-5; TRBD1 might be the D (6 bases). V was clipped by 10 bases and J by 7 bases, with 17 bases between them. CDR3 length: 13 residues. Germline V lookup: CDR1 ENHRY, CDR2 SYGVKD. This chain's CDR3 is CATVQGTGQPQHF. The CDR3 DNA reads as TGTGCCACCGTACAGGGTACGGGCCAGCCCCAGCATTTT.